The clone carrying this TCR beta chain was detected once. Sequencing used immunoSEQ multiplex PCR; TCRdb keeps in-frame clones, though not all of them. The sample records around 37,000 clones, about 81% being singletons. This sample was taken from a study of pediatric ulcerative colitis. During colonoscopy, one to two rectal pinch biopsies were collected. The CDR3 length is 10 residues. CDR1 is DFQATT and CDR2 is SNEGSKA in the germline V gene (reference sequence). Deletions cut 6 bases from V and 4 bases from J, with 5 bases between. Sequencing input: gut tissue. The V gene is TRBV20-1, the J gene TRBJ2-3; D gene uncertain. The TCR comes from a boy aged 5-17 years with severe ulcerative colitis. DNA of the CDR3: TGCAGTGCCGGGTCAGATACGCAGTATTTT. Its translation: CSAGSDTQYF.